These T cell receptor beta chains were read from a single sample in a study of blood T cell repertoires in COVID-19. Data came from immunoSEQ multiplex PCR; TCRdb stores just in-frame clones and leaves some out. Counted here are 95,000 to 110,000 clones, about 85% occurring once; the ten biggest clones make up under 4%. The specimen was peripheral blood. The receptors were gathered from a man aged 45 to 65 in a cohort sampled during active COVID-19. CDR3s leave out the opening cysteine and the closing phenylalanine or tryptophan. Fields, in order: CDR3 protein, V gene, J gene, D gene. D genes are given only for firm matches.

ASRGGGEKLF,TRBV12-3/TRBV12-4,TRBJ1-4,-
ASSLESGVGYGYT,TRBV7-9,TRBJ1-2,-
ASSTLTSGGVAEQF,TRBV19,TRBJ2-1,TRBD2
ASSLDSPGVAEAF,TRBV5-1,TRBJ1-1,-
ASSQDTQDKLYGYT,TRBV4-3,TRBJ1-2,-
ASSLDRHNQPQH,TRBV5-6,TRBJ1-5,-
ASRERGLAKNIQY,TRBV6-1,TRBJ2-4,-
ASQEFYSNQPQH,TRBV2,TRBJ1-5,-
ASSSGQGREAF,TRBV11-3,TRBJ1-1,TRBD1
ASSQAQGTNSPLH,TRBV3-1/TRBV3-2,TRBJ1-6,TRBD1
ASSYSGAANTIY,TRBV6-2/TRBV6-3,TRBJ1-3,-
ASSEGFVGSNYGYT,TRBV6-1,TRBJ1-2,-
ASSYGPLNNEGYT,TRBV6-5,TRBJ1-2,-
ASSFEDREYGYT,TRBV6-5,TRBJ1-2,TRBD1
ASSETGGGVYGYT,TRBV9,TRBJ1-2,TRBD1
ASKAGTGHNEQF,TRBV3-1/TRBV3-2,TRBJ2-1,TRBD1
SVRRGSKGYEQY,TRBV29-1,TRBJ2-7,-
ASSQRQGFNNEQF,TRBV6-5,TRBJ2-1,TRBD1
ASSLAGATWNEQF,TRBV6-5,TRBJ2-1,TRBD2
ASSDSRGPLTGKGNTIY,TRBV6-4,TRBJ1-3,TRBD1
ASSQGGGYYGYT,TRBV2,TRBJ1-2,TRBD1
ASSFKLGGTDTQY,TRBV7-2,TRBJ2-3,-
ASSETGAARDYGYT,TRBV6-1,TRBJ1-2,TRBD1
ASSVAQGRSTDTQY,TRBV9,TRBJ2-3,-
ASSEVARSTDTQY,TRBV2,TRBJ2-3,-
ASSLSSGKRAGNTIY,TRBV7-9,TRBJ1-3,-
ASSYFGTGITDTQY,TRBV6-2/TRBV6-3,TRBJ2-3,TRBD1
ASSFKTVNTEAF,TRBV5-4,TRBJ1-1,-
ASSPRADNPPN,TRBV9,TRBJ2-3,-
ASSQDQVGSGNTIY,TRBV4-1,TRBJ1-3,-
ASSLSGGAVEQF,TRBV3-1/TRBV3-2,TRBJ2-1,TRBD2
ASSQGPGMSGNTIY,TRBV3-1/TRBV3-2,TRBJ1-3,-
ASSFGQGYGYT,TRBV28,TRBJ1-2,TRBD1
ASSLGVTYLNTEAF,TRBV28,TRBJ1-1,-
ASSPLSVLTDTQY,TRBV7-6,TRBJ2-3,-
ASSLGGYGEAF,TRBV7-9,TRBJ1-1,-
ASSNGGNEKLF,TRBV13,TRBJ1-4,-
ASSGGQGLNTEAF,TRBV5-1,TRBJ1-1,TRBD1
ATSDPTGELF,TRBV24-1,TRBJ2-2,-